These 3 T cell receptor beta chains originate from one sample sequenced in a study of response to subunit inactivated influenza vaccine. Each CDR3 protein gets one entry after TCRdb re-called the RT-PCR reads with MiXCR. The sample includes about 170,000 distinct CDR3 sequences, over 8.5% of them seen just once. Material: CD8+ T cells sorted from PBMCs, obtained about 23 months after vaccination. The source of these receptors is a man aged 45 to 75 who received an inactivated influenza vaccine.

In this sample, this clonotype turned up a few times. The genes are TRBV28 and TRBJ2-4; TRBD2 aligns across 7 bases. V trimming: 1 base; J trimming: 3 bases; junction bases outside the gene matches: 6. This CDR3 comprises 16 residues. The germline V gene has CDR1 MDHEN and CDR2 SYDVKM. CDR3 region: CASSLSRGGVKNIQYF. Written as DNA, the CDR3 is TGTGCCAGCAGTTTATCTCGCGGGGGAGTCAAAAACATTCAGTACTTC.

This clonotype was counted ten times or more. The rearrangement joins TRBV10-3 to TRBJ2-2; a possible D gene is TRBD2 (5 bases). The germline gives CDR1 ENHRY, CDR2 SYGVKD. The germline V and J ends were trimmed by 3 bases and 10 bases, with 12 bases remaining between them. The CDR3 extends over 13 amino acids. The CDR3: CAISESSWPELFF. CDR3 DNA: TGTGCCATCAGTGAATCTAGCTGGCCGGAGCTGTTTTTT.

The rearrangement joins TRBV6-1 to TRBJ2-7; 8 nucleotides align to TRBD1. Unmatched junction bases numbered 11, after V lost 7 bases and J lost 0 bases. Germline V lookup: CDR1 MNHNS, CDR2 SASEGT. This CDR3 region has 16 residues. The CDR3 DNA reads as TGTGCCAGCAATCCGGGGACAGGTCTGAGCTCCTACGAGCAGTACTTC. Translation: CASNPGTGLSSYEQYF.